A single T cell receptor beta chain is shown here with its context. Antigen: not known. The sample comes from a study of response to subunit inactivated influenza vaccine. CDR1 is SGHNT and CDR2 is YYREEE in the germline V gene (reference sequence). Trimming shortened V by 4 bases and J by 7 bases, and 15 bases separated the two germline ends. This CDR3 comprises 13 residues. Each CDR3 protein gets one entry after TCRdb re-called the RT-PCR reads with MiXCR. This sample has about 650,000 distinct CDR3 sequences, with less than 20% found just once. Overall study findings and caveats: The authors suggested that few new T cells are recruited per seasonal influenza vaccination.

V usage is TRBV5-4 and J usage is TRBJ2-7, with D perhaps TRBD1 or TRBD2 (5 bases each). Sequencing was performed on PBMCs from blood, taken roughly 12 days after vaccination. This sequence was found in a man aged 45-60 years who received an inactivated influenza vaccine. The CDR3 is CASSPGTAREQYF. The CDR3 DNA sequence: TGTGCCAGCAGCCCTGGGACGGCGCGTGAGCAGTACTTC.